Given below is one T cell receptor beta chain in context. Which antigen it targets is not known. The cohort consisted of hundreds of healthy bone marrow donors. At the time of sampling, every cohort member was nominally healthy, though immune exposures that went unrecorded were likely present. The donor tested CMV seropositive and was one of the 289 seropositive cohort members. Each donor provided a peripheral blood sample, and peripheral blood mononuclear cells were used for TCR beta sequencing. Genomic DNA extraction from the blood cell samples was performed with the Qiagen DNeasy Blood Extraction Kit. This specimen comes from a study of cytomegalovirus exposure and HLA in healthy donors (dated by TCRdb to the late 2010s). Describing the broader study: In an earlier analysis of fewer than 750 of the donors, 250 to 300 Gb of sequence data and 100 million or so unique TCR beta sequences from some 170 million T cells were reported. Roughly 300 gigabases of sequencing data and approximately 93 million unique TCR sequences were included in an early release covering 550 to 650 HLA-typed donors. Of the 398 genotyped donors, 65% to 90% fell in the genetic ancestry cluster associated with self-reported Caucasian donors. The aim of the study was to test whether cataloging public T cell receptors could identify signatures of past pathogen exposure. The study used immunosequencing to profile the T cell repertoires of around 600 subjects and linked those repertoires to cytomegalovirus serostatus. A separate validation cohort of about 110 different subjects was used in addition to the roughly 670-subject first cohort. To predict cytomegalovirus infection status, the study brought together high-throughput TCR immunosequencing, statistical association of individual TCRs with disease status, and machine learning. A later analysis re-analyzed previously published TCR beta repertoires from 650 to 800 donors and added high-resolution HLA genotyping to study TCR occurrence patterns. Rather than using new phenotypic data, the later analysis identified candidate immune exposures from TCR beta sequences and from how often those sequences occurred across donors. An earlier analysis of 587 of the donors applied high-throughput TCR beta sequencing to assess whether each TCR beta V gene segment acted as functional or pseudogenic. Alongside the repertoire data, information on donor age, sex, ethnicity and CMV serostatus was compiled. Genome-wide SNP genotypes for about three fifths of the roughly 670 donors were used in a later genetic analysis, which treated that subset as a discovery cohort. Every repertoire in the discovery cohort had been generated on one and the same sequencing platform. Class I and class II HLA loci were covered by the typing at four-digit resolution. The number of typed donors differed by locus: roughly 629-640 for A, B, C, DRB1 and DQB1; approximately 520 for DQA1; 606 for DPA1; and about 470 for DPB1. Because of strong linkage in the cohort, five DR-DQ haplotypes were treated as single units for association and clustering. Across approximately 400 genotyped donors of the cohort, an average of about 240,000 unique TCR beta nucleotide sequences per donor were sequenced, and approximately 19% of those sequences were non-productive. Broad study findings and their caveats: In vitro tests confirmed that three of the cytomegalovirus-associated TCR beta chains recognize cytomegalovirus antigens. Because counts were too low, about 18 rarely observed V segments, including chromosome 9 orphons, were excluded from the earlier analysis of 587 of the donors. Because HLA typing was missing for some donors at each locus, association tests included only the typed subset. Broadly in line with IMGT annotations, most TCR beta V segments showed up in productive rearrangements about 87% or about 30% of the time in an earlier analysis of 587 of the donors. Immune exposure information for the cohort was limited to CMV serostatus. The cohort was sequenced for TCR beta chains only, and without alpha or paired-chain data the features that could be detected were limited. A group of highly shared sequence variants was considered likely to be a technical artifact of the sequencing pipeline. In a later analysis, most CMV-associated TCR beta chains were found to appear HLA-restricted, with HLA associations seemingly driven largely by CMV exposure. According to the authors, the approach could potentially be generalized to other disease states and immunological phenotypes. V-gene and J-gene trimming of TCR beta chains was associated with a missense DCLRE1C variant in a later genetic analysis, and the association was replicated in an independent cohort. Compared with equally common non-associated chains, HLA-associated TCR beta chains in a later analysis were more clonally expanded and had lower generation probabilities. Most TCR sequences were observed very rarely across donors, whereas some public TCRs were present in many individuals. Some IMGT-functional V segments, including TRBV6-2 and TRBV6-3, could not be distinguished by the 87-base-pair reads and were therefore excluded. Correlated functional status among segregating V segments might be attributable to linkage disequilibrium, but an unknown experimental factor could not be ruled out. In a later analysis, some 17,000 TCR beta sequences were associated with specific HLA alleles at a false discovery rate of 0.05. Presence/absence analyses assumed roughly uniform sequencing depth across donors, an assumption that may not hold. Compared with the roughly 700-donor mean, donors in an Asian-associated ancestry cluster had fewer N-insertions in productive TCRs, according to a later genetic analysis. According to a later analysis, parvovirus B19, influenza, CMV and Epstein-Barr virus appeared linked to several top co-occurrence clusters. In both the original and validation cohorts, the classifier was reported to diagnose cytomegalovirus status with high specificity and sensitivity. A later analysis found that TCR association rates varied across HLA loci, with DRB1 alleles showing the most associated TCRs and HLA-C alleles the fewest. A further reported finding was that TCR beta sequences accurately predicted the HLA-A and HLA-B alleles for most subjects in the first cohort. Strong co-occurrence of HLA alleles, especially DR and DQ, made assigning TCR associations to individual alleles difficult. The study gave a list of about 150 TCR beta chains associated with cytomegalovirus.

Including cysteine and phenylalanine, the CDR3 has 12 amino acids. The CDR3 DNA has 36 bases and is translated from base 1. Per the germline V gene, SGHVS is the CDR1 and FQNEAQ is the CDR2. A distance of 8 bases separates the germline ends of V and J, which lose 5 bases and 4 bases respectively. The library was prepared using the immunoSEQ multiplex PCR assay. A mixture of 60 forward primers for TCR Vbeta segments and 13 reverse primers for TCR Jbeta segments was used in the multiplex PCR. A multiplex PCR assay on genomic DNA amplified the CDR3 region of rearranged TCR beta genes. The Illumina HiSeq System was used to sequence the amplified TCR beta libraries as 87-base-pair reads. The source study handled its data this way. Across the 500 to 700 repertoires, a later analysis counted 80 million or so unique TCR beta chains, some 11 million of which were shared by at least two donors. To remove PCR and sequencing errors, raw reads were error-corrected and collapsed into unique sequences using a nearest-neighbor algorithm that merged closely related sequences. To assign V, D and J gene segments, CDR3 sequences were aligned to IMGT reference sequences. For a sequence to be retained, a match of at least six nucleotides to both a V gene segment and a J gene segment was required. A rearrangement was called productive if the CDR3 had no stop codons and remained in frame with V and J, and every other rearrangement was called non-productive. CDR3 was defined according to IMGT convention as the region running from the second conserved V-encoded cysteine to the conserved J-encoded phenylalanine. Sequences without an unambiguous match to a single V gene segment were excluded from the earlier analysis of 500 to 700 of the donors. An earlier analysis of fewer than 650 of the donors classified V segments as functional when productive rearrangements were above 56.7% and as segregating when the standard deviation between donors was above 5%. A statistical classification framework was developed to diagnose cytomegalovirus status using the catalog of TCR beta chain sequences. In a later analysis, V and J genes were assigned by comparing TCR nucleotide sequences against IMGT/GENE-DB human TR gene sequences. The TCRdist pipeline was used in a later analysis to assign CDR3 sequences and most-parsimonious VDJ recombination scenarios. In a later analysis, every TCR beta chain was defined by the combination of its CDR3 amino acid sequence and its V-gene family, and reads without a unique V-gene family were dropped. A later analysis removed several hundred highly shared, low-generation-probability nucleotide sequences to deal with suspected cross-contamination and a sequencing artifact. For each public chain, a later analysis derived a clonal expansion index from normalized ranks of inferred template counts within each repertoire. Generation probabilities in a later analysis came from a VDJ recombination model fitted to out-of-frame rearrangements, and those results were checked against IGoR. In a later analysis, TCR-TCR, TCR-HLA and TCR-CMV co-occurrence was scored with hypergeometric tests, and a repertoire-size bias correction was applied to TCR pairs. In a later analysis, false discovery rates were estimated by permuting HLA or CMV assignments 20 times. In a later analysis, co-occurring TCRs were grouped using DBSCAN, with TCRdist sequence similarity added in when clustering inside HLA-allele-positive subsets. Co-occurrence clustering excluded repertoires with fewer than 30,000 or more than 120,000 public chains, plus five with anomalous nucleotide sharing. Drawn from immuneACCESS, this table holds only the in-frame rearrangements with V and J called that TCRdb kept. Clones are partly lost; checked studies trace under half to an unresolved V gene and leave the rest unexplained. For V, J and clone size, that table is used; D and trimming come from the DNA. The table kept for this sample lists roughly 77,000 clones. About 4% of the sample is taken by the ten largest.

The rearrangement combines TRBV7-8 with TRBJ1-2, with the D gene not clear enough to name. Input material: PBMCs. This clonotype was obtained from a female donor in good health and CMV-seropositive. The sequenced DNA: TGTGCCAGCAGCGGGGAGACCTATGGCTACACCTTC. This sequence encodes CASSGETYGYTF.